One and the same sample provided the 27 T cell receptor beta chains below, sequenced in a study of CD8 T cells in ankylosing spondylitis. TCRdb recomputed calls from the 5' RACE reads with MiXCR, one row per CDR3 protein. Among 50,000 to 70,000 distinct CDR3 sequences, more than 5.5% were seen once, and the ten largest hold 5%. Sequencing was carried out using synovial fluid, either unsorted or a sorted T cell fraction (not recorded which). The origin of the receptors is a male donor with ankylosing spondylitis.

This clonotype was observed many times. The genes are TRBV3-1 and TRBJ2-5; TRBD1 agrees at 9 bases. Trimming removed 0 bases from V and 5 bases from J; junction bases left unmatched: 7. The germline CDR1 and CDR2 sequences are LGHDT and YNNKEL (reference sequence). CDR3 length: 16 amino acids. CDR3 DNA: TGTGCCAGCAGCCAAGACGCCGGACAGGGGCTCGAGACCCAGTACTTC. It specifies CASSQDAGQGLETQYF.

This clonotype has at least ten counts. In DNA form, the CDR3 reads TGTGCCAGCAGTGAACAGGGGAGAAACACCATATATTTT. It codes for CASSEQGRNTIYF. This chain joins TRBV25-1 and TRBJ1-3, with D perhaps matching TRBD1 (6 bases). Germline values: CDR1 MGHDK, CDR2 SYGVNS. V gave up 2 bases and J gave up 5 bases, with 7 bases separating them. This CDR3 contains 13 residues.

The CDR3 DNA reads as TGTGCCAGCAGCTCGCGACTAGCGGGAGCGGCCGAGCAGTACTTC. This codes for CASSSRLAGAAEQYF. The chain joins TRBV14 to TRBJ2-7; 12 nucleotides match TRBD2. The length of the CDR3 is 15 residues. Germline V CDR1 and CDR2: SGHDN, FVKESK. V shed 5 bases and J 6 bases; nucleotides not matched to a gene: 8.

This clonotype was found many times. The rearrangement links TRBV12-3 or TRBV12-4 to TRBJ1-1; weak D call: TRBD1 (5 bases). V lost 3 bases, J lost 6 bases, and 8 bases lay in between. This CDR3 comprises 12 residues. In DNA, the CDR3 is TGTGCCAGCAGTTTCGGGGGTTCTGAAGCTTTCTTT. This gives the protein CASSFGGSEAFF.

The rearrangement uses TRBV20-1 and TRBJ2-1; 9 positions match TRBD2. V lost 8 bases, J lost 9 bases, and 14 bases stayed unmatched. The CDR3 consists of 14 residues. The germline CDR1 and CDR2 sequences are DFQATT and SNEGSKA (reference sequence). Here the CDR3 reads CSPRDSGSKGEQFF. CDR3 nucleotide sequence: TGCAGTCCGCGCGATAGCGGGAGTAAGGGTGAGCAGTTCTTC.

This clonotype was seen many times. This chain links TRBV5-1 with TRBJ2-7; perhaps TRBD2 as D (6 bases). The CDR3 is 13 residues long. CDR1 and CDR2 from the germline V gene are SGHRS and YFSETQ. The V and J ends lost 4 bases and 6 bases respectively, with 14 bases between them. Here the CDR3 DNA reads TGCGCCAGCAGCCGGGAGACTTTGTTCGAGCAGTACTTC. It codes for CASSRETLFEQYF.

This clonotype was detected a few times. The chain is built from TRBV9 and TRBJ1-3, with D hard to call. Germline assignment: CDR1 SGDLS and CDR2 YYNGEE. The CDR3 length is 13 residues. V gave up 4 bases and J gave up 7 bases, with 12 bases separating them. Here the CDR3 reads CASSQTAPNTIYF. The CDR3 nucleotides are TGTGCCAGCAGCCAAACGGCGCCCAACACCATATATTTT.

This clonotype was seen at least ten times. This chain connects TRBV5-1 to TRBJ2-1; TRBD2 matches 11 bases. The V segment lost 0 bases and the J segment 8 bases; nucleotides outside the gene matches: 10. The germline V gene encodes CDR1 SGHRS and CDR2 YFSETQ. The CDR3 has 17 residues. CDR3 in DNA: TGCGCCAGCAGCTTGGGGGGCCGACTAGCGGGAATTGATGAGCAGTTCTTC. Its protein is CASSLGGRLAGIDEQFF.

This clonotype was seen ten or more times. This chain joins TRBV10-3 and TRBJ2-7, with TRBD1 matching over 7 bases. The germline V gene encodes CDR1 ENHRY and CDR2 SYGVKD. The CDR3 sequence is 14 residues long. J lost 0 bases, V lost 9 bases, and 8 bases had no gene match. CDR3 sequence reads: CAIRPTGNSYEQYF. Here the CDR3 DNA reads TGTGCCATTCGACCGACAGGGAACTCCTACGAGCAGTACTTC.

This clonotype was observed many times. This chain connects TRBV29-1 to TRBJ2-1, with 9 bases matching TRBD2. The V gene's germline CDR1 is SQVTM and CDR2 ANQGSEA. Losses at the gene ends were 7 bases for V and 2 bases for J; bases not matched to a gene: 6. This CDR3 is built from 14 residues. The CDR3 here is CSGQPSGAYNEQFF. The CDR3 coding sequence is TGCAGCGGACAACCTAGCGGGGCCTACAATGAGCAGTTCTTC.

This sequence joins TRBV11-3 and TRBJ2-1; D uncertain. Germline CDR1 reads SGHNT; CDR2 reads YENEEA. The length of the CDR3 is 12 residues. Trimming took off 5 bases at V and 5 bases at J, with 7 bases between the two ends. CDR3: CASSGSNNEQFF. Here the CDR3 DNA reads TGTGCCAGCAGCGGGTCCAACAATGAGCAGTTCTTC.

This clonotype has just a few counts. The chain joins TRBV5-1 to TRBJ2-3; 7 bases map to TRBD1. Germline-derived CDR1 and CDR2 are SGHRS and YFSETQ. Trimming took 4 bases from V and 4 from J; bases not matched to a gene: 6. This CDR3 is 14 amino acids long. CDR3 DNA sequence: TGCGCCAGCAGCAGCACAGGGGTAGCAGATACGCAGTATTTT. Its translation: CASSSTGVADTQYF.

In this sample, this clonotype turned up many times. Here the CDR3 DNA reads TGCAGTGCTAGAGGCGGGGCTGGGAACACTGAAGCTTTCTTT. It specifies CSARGGAGNTEAFF. This chain uses TRBV20-1 with TRBJ1-1, with D perhaps matching TRBD1 (5 bases). The CDR3 length is 14 residues. V was cut by 1 base and J by 1 base, with 10 bases left in between. Germline-derived CDR1 and CDR2 are DFQATT and SNEGSKA (reference sequence).

This clonotype was seen repeatedly, ten times or more. This chain links TRBV7-9 with TRBJ2-1; D remains ambiguous. The germline V and J ends were trimmed by 5 bases and 4 bases, with 6 bases remaining between them. Germline V gene data show CDR1 as SEHNR and CDR2 as FQNEAQ (reference sequence). This CDR3 spans 12 amino acids. CDR3 nucleotides: TGTGCCAGCAGCCCCTTGTACAATGAGCAGTTCTTC. It is translated as CASSPLYNEQFF.

CDR3 sequence: CASSRDHRGLSSPLHF. CDR3 nucleotides: TGTGCCAGCAGCCGAGATCACAGGGGGCTCAGTTCACCCCTCCACTTT. The V gene is TRBV7-2, the J gene TRBJ1-6, with 9 bases matching TRBD1. The CDR3 covers 16 residues. Germline V gene sequence: CDR1 SGHTA, CDR2 FQGNSA. V gave up 5 bases and J gave up 9 bases; unmatched junction bases: 11.

The chain is built from TRBV20-1 and TRBJ2-7; the D gene is possibly TRBD2 (5 bases). CDR3 length: 13 amino acids. The germline gives CDR1 DFQATT, CDR2 SNEGSKA (reference sequence). Trimming stripped 5 bases from V and 2 bases from J, with 13 bases between. The CDR3 loop reads CSAPPIGAYEQYF. DNA for the CDR3: TGCAGTGCTCCCCCTATCGGGGCCTACGAGCAGTACTTC.

This clonotype has just a few counts. The V gene is TRBV3-1, the J gene TRBJ2-2; either TRBD1 or TRBD2 may fit D (5 bases each). Germline V gene sequence: CDR1 LGHDT, CDR2 YNNKEL (reference sequence). The V end was cut by 6 bases, the J end by 8 bases, with 13 bases between. The CDR3 covers 13 residues. The CDR3 here is CASSSRGEGELFF. The CDR3 DNA reads as TGTGCCAGCAGTTCGAGGGGCGAGGGGGAGCTGTTTTTT.

The V gene is TRBV20-1, the J gene TRBJ2-7; 9 bases fit TRBD1. J gave up 3 bases and V 6 bases, and 3 bases lay outside the gene matches. This CDR3 is 12 amino acids long. CDR1 is DFQATT and CDR2 is SNEGSKA in the germline V gene (reference sequence). CDR3 DNA sequence: TGCAGTGCGCCGGGACAGGGCTACGAGCAGTACTTC. This encodes CSAPGQGYEQYF.

This clonotype was counted ten times or more. Here the CDR3 reads CASSIGLAGSWAEQFF. CDR3 bases: TGTGCCAGCAGCATCGGACTAGCGGGATCGTGGGCTGAGCAGTTCTTC. The chain joins TRBV9 to TRBJ2-1; 12 bases line up with TRBD2. The ends lost 4 bases at V and 9 bases at J; junction bases unmatched: 11. The CDR3 extends over 16 amino acids. Germline V CDR1 and CDR2: SGDLS, YYNGEE.

This clonotype came up many times. The V and J genes are TRBV10-3 and TRBJ2-1; D uncertain. Trimming pared 10 bases from V and 6 bases from J, leaving 16 bases between. Germline CDR1 reads ENHRY; CDR2 reads SYGVKD. CDR3 length: 13 amino acids. CDR3 sequence: CATTSTEVNEQFF. Written as DNA, the CDR3 is TGTGCCACCACGTCTACAGAGGTCAATGAGCAGTTCTTC.

This clonotype came up many times. The V and J genes are TRBV30 and TRBJ1-1; TRBD1 matches at 7 bases. V was clipped by 4 bases and J by 1 base; unmatched bases: 3. From germline, CDR1 is GTSNPN and CDR2 SVGIG (reference sequence). CDR3 length equals 13 residues. In DNA, the CDR3 is TGTGCCTGGAACCGACAGGGGAACACTGAAGCTTTCTTT. Translation: CAWNRQGNTEAFF.

This clonotype came up a few times. This chain joins TRBV7-3 and TRBJ2-1; TRBD2 matches at 8 bases. Germline V CDR1 and CDR2: SGHTA, FQGTGA. The CDR3 loop spans 15 amino acids. Germline trimming cut 6 bases from V and 0 bases from J; bases unmatched to any gene: 4. CDR3 sequence reads: CASSRLASSYNEQFF. CDR3 in DNA: TGTGCCAGCAGTCGACTAGCGAGCTCCTACAATGAGCAGTTCTTC.

The chain employs TRBV5-1 and TRBJ2-7; 9 nucleotides agree with TRBD2. J lost 5 bases, V lost 4 bases, and 16 bases had no gene match. This CDR3 has 17 residues. Germline V gene sequence: CDR1 SGHRS, CDR2 YFSETQ. In nucleotides, the CDR3 is TGCGCCAGCAGCCCCGCGCGGGCGGGAGGGATCCTCGACGAGCAGTACTTC. It codes for CASSPARAGGILDEQYF.

V and J are TRBV2 and TRBJ2-3, with TRBD2 matching over 9 bases. The CDR3 contains 15 residues. The ends lost 4 bases at V and 4 bases at J; junction bases unmatched: 6. CDR1 and CDR2 (germline): SNHLY, FYNNEI. The CDR3 DNA reads as TGTGCCAGCAGTGTCTTTAGACTAGCGGCAGATACGCAGTATTTT. It encodes CASSVFRLAADTQYF. The full variable domain, rest sourced from reference TRBV2 and TRBJ2-3, is EPEVTQTPSHQVTQMGQEVILRCVPISNHLYFYWYRQILGQKVEFLVSFYNNEISEKSEIFDDQFSVERPDGSNFTLKIRSTKLEDSAMYFCASSVFRLAADTQYFGPGTRLTVL.

V and J are TRBV6-2 or TRBV6-3 and TRBJ2-7, with unresolved D. Looked up from germline, CDR1 is MNHEY and CDR2 is SVGEGT. Trimming removed 5 bases at V and 6 bases at J, with 11 bases between. The CDR3 is 12 residues long. The CDR3 loop is CASSRTSSEQYF. Written as DNA, the CDR3 is TGTGCCAGCAGTCGCACGTCGTCCGAGCAGTACTTC.

This clonotype was counted between two and nine times. V and J are TRBV7-8 and TRBJ2-1, with 8 bases identical to TRBD2. This CDR3 has 17 residues. Losses at the gene ends were 1 base for V and 2 bases for J; bases not matched to a gene: 7. Germline-derived CDR1 and CDR2 are SGHVS and FQNEAQ. This chain's CDR3 is CASSLGLLAETYNEQFF. In nucleotides, the CDR3 is TGTGCCAGCAGCTTAGGTTTACTAGCGGAGACCTACAATGAGCAGTTCTTC. Drawing the rest from reference TRBV7-8 and TRBJ2-1, the complete variable domain is GAGVSQSPRYKVAKRGQDVALRCDPISGHVSLFWYQQALGQGPEFLTYFQNEAQLDKSGLPSDRFFAERPEGSVSTLKIQRTQQEDSAVYLCASSLGLLAETYNEQFFGPGTRLTVL.

The table lists this clonotype with many counts. V is TRBV24-1 and J is TRBJ2-5, with D perhaps TRBD1 (5 bases). Germline loops: CDR1 KGHDR, CDR2 SFDVKD. The CDR3 has 16 residues. Trimming shortened V by 3 bases and J by 5 bases, and 18 bases separated the two germline ends. This CDR3 reads CATSDTLGAVGETQYF. The CDR3 nucleotides read TGTGCCACCAGTGATACCCTAGGGGCGGTGGGTGAGACCCAGTACTTC.